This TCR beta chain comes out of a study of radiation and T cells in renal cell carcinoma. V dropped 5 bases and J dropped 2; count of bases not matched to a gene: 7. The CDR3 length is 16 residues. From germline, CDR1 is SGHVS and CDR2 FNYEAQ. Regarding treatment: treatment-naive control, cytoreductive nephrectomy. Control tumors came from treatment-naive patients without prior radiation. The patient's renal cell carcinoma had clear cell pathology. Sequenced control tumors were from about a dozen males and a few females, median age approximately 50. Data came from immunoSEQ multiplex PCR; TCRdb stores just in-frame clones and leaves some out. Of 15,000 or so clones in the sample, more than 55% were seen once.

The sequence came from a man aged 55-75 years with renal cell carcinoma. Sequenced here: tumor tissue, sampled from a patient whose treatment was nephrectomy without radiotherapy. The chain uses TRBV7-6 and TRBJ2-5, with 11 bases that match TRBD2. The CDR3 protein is CASSPLGTSGQETQYF. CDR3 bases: TGTGCCAGCAGCCCCCTAGGGACTAGCGGACAAGAGACCCAGTACTTC.